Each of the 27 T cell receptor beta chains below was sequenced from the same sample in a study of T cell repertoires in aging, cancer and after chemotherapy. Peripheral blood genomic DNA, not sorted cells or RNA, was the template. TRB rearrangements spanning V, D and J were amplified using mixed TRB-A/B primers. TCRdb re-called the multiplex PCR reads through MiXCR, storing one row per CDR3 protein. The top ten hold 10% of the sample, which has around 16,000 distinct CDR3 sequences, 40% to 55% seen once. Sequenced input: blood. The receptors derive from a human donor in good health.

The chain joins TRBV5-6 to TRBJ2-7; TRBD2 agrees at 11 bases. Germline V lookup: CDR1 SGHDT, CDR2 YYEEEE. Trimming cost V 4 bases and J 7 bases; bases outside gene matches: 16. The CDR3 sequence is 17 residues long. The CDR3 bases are TGTGCCAGCAGCCTTGGGCGTAGCGGGAGGGCAACGGGGGAGCAGTACTTC. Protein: CASSLGRSGRATGEQYF.

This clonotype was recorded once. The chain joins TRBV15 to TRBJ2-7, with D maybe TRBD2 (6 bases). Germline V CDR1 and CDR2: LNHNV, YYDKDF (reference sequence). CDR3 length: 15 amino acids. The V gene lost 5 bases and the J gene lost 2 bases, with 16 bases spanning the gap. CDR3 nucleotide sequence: TGTGCCACCAGCGAGGCCAAAGCGGGTCCCTACGAGCAGTACTTC. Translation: CATSEAKAGPYEQYF. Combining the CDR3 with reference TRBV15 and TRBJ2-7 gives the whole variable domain DAMVIQNPRYQVTQFGKPVTLSCSQTLNHNVMYWYQQKSSQAPKLLFHYYDKDFNNEADTPDNFQSRRPNTSFCFLDIRSPGLGDTAMYLCATSEAKAGPYEQYFGPGTRLTVT.

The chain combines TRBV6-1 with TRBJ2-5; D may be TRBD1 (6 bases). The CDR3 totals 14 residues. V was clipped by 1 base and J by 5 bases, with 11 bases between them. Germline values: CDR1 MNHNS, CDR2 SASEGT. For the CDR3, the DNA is TGTGCCAGCAGTGAAGGAACAGGGTGGGAGACCCAGTACTTC. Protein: CASSEGTGWETQYF.

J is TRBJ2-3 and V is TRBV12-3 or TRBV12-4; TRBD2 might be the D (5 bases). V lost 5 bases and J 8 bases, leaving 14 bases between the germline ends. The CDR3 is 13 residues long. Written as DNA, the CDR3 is TGTGCCAGCAGTCCCACACTAGGTAGTACGCAGTATTTT. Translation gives CASSPTLGSTQYF.

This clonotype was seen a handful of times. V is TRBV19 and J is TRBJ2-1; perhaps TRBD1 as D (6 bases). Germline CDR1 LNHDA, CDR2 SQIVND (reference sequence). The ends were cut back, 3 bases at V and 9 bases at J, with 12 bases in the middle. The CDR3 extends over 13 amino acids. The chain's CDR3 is CASSILQGVEQFF. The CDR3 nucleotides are TGTGCCAGTAGTATCCTACAGGGTGTTGAGCAGTTCTTC.

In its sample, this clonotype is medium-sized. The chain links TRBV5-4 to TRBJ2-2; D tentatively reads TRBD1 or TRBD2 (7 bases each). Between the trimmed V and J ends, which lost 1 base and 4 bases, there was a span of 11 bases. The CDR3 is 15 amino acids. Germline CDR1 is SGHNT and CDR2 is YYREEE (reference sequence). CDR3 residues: CASSLSGTATGELFF. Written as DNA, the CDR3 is TGTGCCAGCAGCTTGAGCGGGACAGCCACCGGGGAGCTGTTTTTT. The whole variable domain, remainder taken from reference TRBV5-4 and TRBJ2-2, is ETGVTQSPTHLIKTRGQQVTLRCSSQSGHNTVSWYQQALGQGPQFIFQYYREEENGRGNFPPRFSGLQFPNYSSELNVNALELDDSALYLCASSLSGTATGELFFGEGSRLTVL.

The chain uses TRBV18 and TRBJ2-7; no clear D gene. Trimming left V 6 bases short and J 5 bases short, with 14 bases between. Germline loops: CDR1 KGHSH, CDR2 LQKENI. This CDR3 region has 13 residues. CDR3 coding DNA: TGTGCCAGCTCCGGAGTCGGTTCGCACGAGCAGTACTTC. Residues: CASSGVGSHEQYF.

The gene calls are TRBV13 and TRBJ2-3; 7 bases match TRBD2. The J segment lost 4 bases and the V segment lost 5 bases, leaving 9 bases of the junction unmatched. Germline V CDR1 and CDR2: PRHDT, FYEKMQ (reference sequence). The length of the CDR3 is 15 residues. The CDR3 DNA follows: TGTGCCAGCAGCCGGAACGTACTAGCGTCAGATACGCAGTATTTT. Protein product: CASSRNVLASDTQYF.

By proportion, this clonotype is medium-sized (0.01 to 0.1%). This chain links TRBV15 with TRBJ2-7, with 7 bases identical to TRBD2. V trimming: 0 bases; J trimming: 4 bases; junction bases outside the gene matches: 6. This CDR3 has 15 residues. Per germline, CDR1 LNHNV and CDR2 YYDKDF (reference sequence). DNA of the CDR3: TGTGCCACCAGCAGAGAGCAGGGAGGGCGGTACGAGCAGTACTTC. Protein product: CATSREQGGRYEQYF.

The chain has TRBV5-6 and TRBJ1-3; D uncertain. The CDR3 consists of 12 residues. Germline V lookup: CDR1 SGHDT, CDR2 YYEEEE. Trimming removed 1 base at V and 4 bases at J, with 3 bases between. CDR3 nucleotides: TGTGCCAGCAGCTTGCAGGGAAACACCATATATTTT. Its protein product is CASSLQGNTIYF.

CDR3 region: CASSGPPNEKLFF. Here the CDR3 DNA reads TGTGCCAGCAGTGGGCCACCTAATGAAAAACTGTTTTTT. This rearrangement joins TRBV6-6 to TRBJ1-4; D call uncertain. From germline, CDR1 is MNHNY and CDR2 SVGAGI (reference sequence). This CDR3 has 13 amino acids. The V end was cut by 5 bases, the J end by 3 bases, with 7 bases between.

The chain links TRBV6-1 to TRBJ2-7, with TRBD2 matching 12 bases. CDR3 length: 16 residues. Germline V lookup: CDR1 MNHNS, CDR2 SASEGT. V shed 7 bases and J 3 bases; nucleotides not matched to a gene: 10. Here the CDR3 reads CASIAGGTSGFYEQYF. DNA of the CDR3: TGTGCCAGCATCGCGGGAGGGACTAGCGGGTTCTACGAGCAGTACTTC.

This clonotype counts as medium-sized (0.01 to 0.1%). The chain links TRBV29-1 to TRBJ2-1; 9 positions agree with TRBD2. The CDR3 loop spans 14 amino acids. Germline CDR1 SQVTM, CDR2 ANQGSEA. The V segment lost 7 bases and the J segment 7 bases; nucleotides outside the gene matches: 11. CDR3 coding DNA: TGCAGCGCGTCAGCGGGAGGAGGATCAAATGAGCAGTTCTTC. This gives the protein CSASAGGGSNEQFF.

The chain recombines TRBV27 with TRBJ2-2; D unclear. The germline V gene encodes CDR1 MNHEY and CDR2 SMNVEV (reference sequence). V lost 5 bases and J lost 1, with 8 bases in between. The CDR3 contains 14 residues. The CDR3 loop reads CASSAPLNTGELFF. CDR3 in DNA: TGTGCCAGCAGTGCCCCATTGAACACCGGGGAGCTGTTTTTT.

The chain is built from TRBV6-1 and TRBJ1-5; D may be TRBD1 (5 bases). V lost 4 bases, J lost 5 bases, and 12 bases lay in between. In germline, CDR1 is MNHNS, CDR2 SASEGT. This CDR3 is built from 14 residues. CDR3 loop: CASSVAGVDQPQHF. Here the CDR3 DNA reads TGTGCCAGCAGTGTAGCGGGGGTGGATCAGCCCCAGCATTTT.

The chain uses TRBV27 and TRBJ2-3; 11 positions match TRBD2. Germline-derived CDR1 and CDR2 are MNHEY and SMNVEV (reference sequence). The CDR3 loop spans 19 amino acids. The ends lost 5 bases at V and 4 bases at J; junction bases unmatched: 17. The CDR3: CASSLRPSLAGGPPDTQYF. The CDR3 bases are TGTGCCAGCAGTCTCAGACCCTCCTTAGCGGGAGGGCCTCCAGATACGCAGTATTTT.

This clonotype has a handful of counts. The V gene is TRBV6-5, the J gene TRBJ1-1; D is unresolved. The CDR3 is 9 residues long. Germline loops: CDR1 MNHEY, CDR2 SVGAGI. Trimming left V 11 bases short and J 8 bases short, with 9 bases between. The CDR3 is CAPRREAFF. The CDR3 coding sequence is TGTGCCCCTCGGAGAGAAGCTTTCTTT.

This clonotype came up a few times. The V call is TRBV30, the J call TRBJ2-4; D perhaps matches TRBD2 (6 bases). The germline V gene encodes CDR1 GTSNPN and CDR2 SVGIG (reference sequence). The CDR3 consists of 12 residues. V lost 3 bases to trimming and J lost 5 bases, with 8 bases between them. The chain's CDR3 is CAWSAGQNIQYF. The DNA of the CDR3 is TGTGCCTGGAGCGCGGGGCAAAACATTCAGTACTTC.

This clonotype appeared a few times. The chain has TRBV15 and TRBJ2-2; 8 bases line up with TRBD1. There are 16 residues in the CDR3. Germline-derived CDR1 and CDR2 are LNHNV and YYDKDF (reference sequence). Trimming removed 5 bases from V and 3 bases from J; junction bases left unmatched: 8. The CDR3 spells CATSPRGQDDTGELFF. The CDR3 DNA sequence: TGTGCCACCAGCCCACGGGGACAGGATGACACCGGGGAGCTGTTTTTT.

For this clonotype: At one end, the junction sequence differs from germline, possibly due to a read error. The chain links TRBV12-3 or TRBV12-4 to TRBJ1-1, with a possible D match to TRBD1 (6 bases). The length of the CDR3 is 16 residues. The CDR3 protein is CASSLPTGPGFTKAFF. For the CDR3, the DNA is TGTGCCAGCAGTTTACCCACAGGGCCAGGCTTCACTAAAGCTTTCTTT.

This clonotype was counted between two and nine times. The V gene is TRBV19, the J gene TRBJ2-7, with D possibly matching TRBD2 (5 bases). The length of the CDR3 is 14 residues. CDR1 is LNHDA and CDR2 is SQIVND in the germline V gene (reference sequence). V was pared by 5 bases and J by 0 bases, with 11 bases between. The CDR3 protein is CASSLSGTSYEQYF. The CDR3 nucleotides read TGTGCCAGTAGTCTGAGCGGTACCTCCTACGAGCAGTACTTC.

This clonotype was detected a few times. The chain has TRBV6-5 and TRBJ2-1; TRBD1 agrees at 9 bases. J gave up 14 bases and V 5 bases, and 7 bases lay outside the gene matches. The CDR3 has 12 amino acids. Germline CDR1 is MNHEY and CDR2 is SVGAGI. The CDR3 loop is CASSRSGTGKFF. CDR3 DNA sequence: TGTGCCAGCAGTCGCTCCGGGACAGGGAAGTTCTTC.

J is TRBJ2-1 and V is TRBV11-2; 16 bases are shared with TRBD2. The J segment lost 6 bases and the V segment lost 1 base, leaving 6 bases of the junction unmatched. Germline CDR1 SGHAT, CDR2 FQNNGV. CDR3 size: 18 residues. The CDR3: CASSLVAGTSGRGNEQFF. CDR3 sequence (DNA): TGTGCCAGCAGCTTAGTCGCTGGGACTAGCGGGAGGGGCAATGAGCAGTTCTTC.

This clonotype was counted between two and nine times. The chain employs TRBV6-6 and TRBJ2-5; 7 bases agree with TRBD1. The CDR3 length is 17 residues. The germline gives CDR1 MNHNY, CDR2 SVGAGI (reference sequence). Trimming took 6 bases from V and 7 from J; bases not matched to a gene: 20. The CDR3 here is CASRPQIGGEERVTQYF. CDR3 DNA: TGTGCCAGCAGACCACAAATAGGGGGCGAGGAGAGGGTGACCCAGTACTTC.

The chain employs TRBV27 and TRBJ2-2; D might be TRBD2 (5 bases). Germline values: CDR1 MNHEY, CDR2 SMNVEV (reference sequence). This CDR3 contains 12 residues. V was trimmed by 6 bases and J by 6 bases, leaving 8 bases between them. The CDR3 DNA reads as TGTGCCAGCAGCAGCGGATCCGGGGAGCTGTTTTTT. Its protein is CASSSGSGELFF.

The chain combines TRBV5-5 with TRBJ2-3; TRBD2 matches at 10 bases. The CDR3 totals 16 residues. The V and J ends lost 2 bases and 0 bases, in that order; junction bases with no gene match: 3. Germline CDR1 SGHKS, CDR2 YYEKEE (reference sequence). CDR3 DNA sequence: TGTGCCAGCAGCTTTAGGGGACTAGCGAGCACAGATACGCAGTATTTT. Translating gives CASSFRGLASTDTQYF.

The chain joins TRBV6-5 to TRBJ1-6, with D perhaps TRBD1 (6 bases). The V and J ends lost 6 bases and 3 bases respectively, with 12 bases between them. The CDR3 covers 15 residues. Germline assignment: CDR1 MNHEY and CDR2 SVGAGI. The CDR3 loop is CASSTGRVYNSPLHF. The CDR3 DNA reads TGTGCCAGCAGCACAGGGAGGGTCTATAATTCACCCCTCCACTTT.